The T cell receptor (beta chain) under discussion was sequenced for a study of blood T cells in healthy people across ages. The germline CDR1 and CDR2 sequences are SGHVS and FNYEAQ. CDR3 size: 17 residues. The J segment lost 4 bases and the V segment lost 5 bases, leaving 13 bases of the junction unmatched. The use of a sample-barcoded 5' primer and a J-beta primer mix characterized a second PCR of roughly 7 to 12 cycles. Each cDNA molecule carried a tag from a template-switch adaptor that contained 12 random nucleotides. From the 5' RACE reads, TCRdb called clonotypes with MiXCR, one entry per CDR3 protein. Altogether about 830,000 distinct CDR3 sequences are present, around 62% being singletons, with the ten largest covering about a quarter.

This rearrangement joins TRBV7-6 to TRBJ1-2; TRBD1 aligns across 10 bases. Material for sequencing was blood. This clonotype was obtained from a man aged 25 to 45 in good health. The CDR3 sequence is CASSDRDRGPPPYGYTF. For the CDR3, the DNA is TGTGCCAGCAGCGACCGGGACAGGGGTCCACCTCCCTATGGCTACACCTTC.